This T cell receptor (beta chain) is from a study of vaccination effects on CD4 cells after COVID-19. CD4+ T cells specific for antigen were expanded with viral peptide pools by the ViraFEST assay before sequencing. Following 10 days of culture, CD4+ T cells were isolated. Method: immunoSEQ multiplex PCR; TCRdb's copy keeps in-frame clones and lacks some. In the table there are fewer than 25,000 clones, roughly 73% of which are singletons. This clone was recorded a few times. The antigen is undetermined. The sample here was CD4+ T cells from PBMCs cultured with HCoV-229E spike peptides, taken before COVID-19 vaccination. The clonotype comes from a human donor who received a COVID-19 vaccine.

CDR3 protein: CAWGTGGSVWSPLHF. The DNA of the CDR3 is TGTGCCTGGGGTACAGGGGGTTCGGTTTGGTCACCCCTCCACTTT. J is TRBJ1-6 and V is TRBV30, with 8 bases aligning to TRBD1. J gave up 10 bases and V 5 bases, and 13 bases lay outside the gene matches. The germline V gene encodes CDR1 GTSNPN and CDR2 SVGIG (reference sequence). This CDR3 contains 15 residues.